This TCR beta chain was captured by sequencing in a study of T cell responses to AZD1222 COVID-19 vaccine. The data were produced by immunoSEQ multiplex PCR, yet TCRdb's version contains in-frame clones alone and is incomplete. This table has 130,000 to 150,000 clones, roughly 87% appearing once. Study observations and caveats: Mostly white British, mostly female donors; authors suggested clonal diversity may be underestimated. In all cases, repertoires were sampled only after the peak T cell response. The study reported that nearly half of spike-specific TCRs target unmutated variant regions. Baseline serostatus was positive in only six AZD1222 recipients.

V dropped 3 bases and J dropped 2 bases, with 15 bases sitting between them. The CDR3 extends over 16 amino acids. CDR1 is SGDLS, CDR2 YYNGEE, per germline. Points on this clone: No antigen is known for it.

The sample in question was peripheral blood, obtained 28 days after the second dose of the MenACWY control vaccine. This receptor was identified in an adult who received the MenACWY meningococcal vaccine as a control. The rearrangement links TRBV9 to TRBJ1-5; no reliable D call. The CDR3 spells CASSGAEVGGNQPQHF. CDR3 coding DNA: TGTGCCAGCAGCGGGGCTGAGGTCGGAGGCAATCAGCCCCAGCATTTT.